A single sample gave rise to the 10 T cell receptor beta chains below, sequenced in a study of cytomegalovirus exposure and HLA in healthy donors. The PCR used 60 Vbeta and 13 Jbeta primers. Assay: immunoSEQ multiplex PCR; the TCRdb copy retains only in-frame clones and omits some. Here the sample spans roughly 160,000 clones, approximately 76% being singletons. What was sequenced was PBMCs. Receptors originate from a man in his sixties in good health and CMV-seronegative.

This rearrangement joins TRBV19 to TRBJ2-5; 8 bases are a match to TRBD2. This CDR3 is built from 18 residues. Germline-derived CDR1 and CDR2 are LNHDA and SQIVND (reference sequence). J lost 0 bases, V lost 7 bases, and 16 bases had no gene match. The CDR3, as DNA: TGTGCCAGTACCAAATCCAGCGGGGGCGATCAGTACCAAGAGACCCAGTACTTC. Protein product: CASTKSSGGDQYQETQYF. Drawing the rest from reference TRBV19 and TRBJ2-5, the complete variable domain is DGGITQSPKYLFRKEGQNVTLSCEQNLNHDAMYWYRQDPGQGLRLIYYSQIVNDFQKGDIAEGYSVSREKKESFPLTVTSAQKNPTAFYLCASTKSSGGDQYQETQYFGPGTRLLVL.

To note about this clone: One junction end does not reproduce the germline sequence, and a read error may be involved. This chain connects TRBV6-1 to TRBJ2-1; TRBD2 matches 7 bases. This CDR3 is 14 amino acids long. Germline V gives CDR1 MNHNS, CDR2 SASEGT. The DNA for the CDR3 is TGTGCCAGCAGCCCGGGGGGACCCTACGATGAGCAGTTCTTC. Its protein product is CASSPGGPYDEQFF.

The CDR3 nucleotides read TGCGCCAGCAGCTATCGGATCGCCGGGGGTGGCACAGATACGCAGTATTTT. Translation: CASSYRIAGGGTDTQYF. This chain links TRBV5-1 with TRBJ2-3, with a weak D call TRBD2 (6 bases). The CDR3 contains 17 residues. Germline lookup yields CDR1 SGHRS and CDR2 YFSETQ. V was pared by 3 bases and J by 1 base, with 18 bases between.

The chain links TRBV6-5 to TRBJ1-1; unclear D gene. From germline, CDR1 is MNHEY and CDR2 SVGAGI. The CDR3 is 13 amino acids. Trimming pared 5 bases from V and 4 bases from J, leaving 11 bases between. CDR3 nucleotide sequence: TGTGCCAGCAGTCAAGCGGGTACCACTGAAGCTTTCTTT. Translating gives CASSQAGTTEAFF.

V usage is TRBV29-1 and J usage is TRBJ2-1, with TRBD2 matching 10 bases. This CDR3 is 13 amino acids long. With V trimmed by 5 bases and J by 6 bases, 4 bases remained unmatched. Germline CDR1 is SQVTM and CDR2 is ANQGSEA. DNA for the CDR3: TGCAGCGTTTGGGCTAGCGGGAGCAATGAGCAGTTCTTC. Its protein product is CSVWASGSNEQFF.

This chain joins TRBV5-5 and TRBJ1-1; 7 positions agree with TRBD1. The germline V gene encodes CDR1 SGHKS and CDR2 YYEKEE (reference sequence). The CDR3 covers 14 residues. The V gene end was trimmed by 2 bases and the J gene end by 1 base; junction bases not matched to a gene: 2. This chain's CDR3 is CASSLRDRNTEAFF. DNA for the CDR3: TGTGCCAGCAGCTTAAGGGACAGGAACACTGAAGCTTTCTTT.

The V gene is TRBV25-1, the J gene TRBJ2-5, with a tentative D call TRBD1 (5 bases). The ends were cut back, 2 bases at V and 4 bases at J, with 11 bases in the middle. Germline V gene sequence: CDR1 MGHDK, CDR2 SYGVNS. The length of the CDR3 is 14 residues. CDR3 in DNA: TGTGCCAGCAGTGAACCCAGGGTTCGAGAGACCCAGTACTTC. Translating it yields CASSEPRVRETQYF.

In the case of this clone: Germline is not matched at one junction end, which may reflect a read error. CDR3 region: CSSSFLLGSSYEQYF. The CDR3 DNA is TGTTCCAGCAGCTTCCTCCTGGGGAGCTCCTACGAGCAGTACTTC. This chain connects TRBV7-9 to TRBJ2-7; D perhaps matches TRBD2 (5 bases). The CDR3 covers 15 residues. CDR1 SEHNR and CDR2 FQNEAQ come from the germline V gene (reference sequence).

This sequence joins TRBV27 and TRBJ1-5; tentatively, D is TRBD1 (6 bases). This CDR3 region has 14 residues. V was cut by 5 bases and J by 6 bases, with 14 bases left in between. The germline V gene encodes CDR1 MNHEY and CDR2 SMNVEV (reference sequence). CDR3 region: CASSVQGLSQPQHF. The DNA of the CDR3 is TGTGCCAGCAGTGTACAGGGATTGAGTCAGCCCCAGCATTTT.

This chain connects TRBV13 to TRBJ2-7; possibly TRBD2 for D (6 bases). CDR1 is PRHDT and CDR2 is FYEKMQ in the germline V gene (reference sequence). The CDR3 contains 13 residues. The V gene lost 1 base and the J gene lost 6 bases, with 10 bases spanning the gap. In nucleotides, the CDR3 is TGTGCCAGCAGCTTAGAATCAGCGGGCGAGCAGTACTTC. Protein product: CASSLESAGEQYF. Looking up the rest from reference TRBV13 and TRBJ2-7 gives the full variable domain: AAGVIQSPRHLIKEKRETATLKCYPIPRHDTVYWYQQGPGQDPQFLISFYEKMQSDKGSIPDRFSAQQFSDYHSELNMSSLELGDSALYFCASSLESAGEQYFGPGTRLTVT.